This record covers a single T cell receptor beta chain. The data were taken from a study of cytotoxic CD8 clonotypes in ibrutinib-treated CLL. Measured with immunoSEQ multiplex PCR; TCRdb has only the in-frame clones, and not every one. The sample shows over 65,000 clones, around 65% of them seen only once. CDR1 and CDR2 (germline): MDHEN, SYDVKM. The CDR3 spans 15 residues. With 6 bases clipped from V and 4 bases from J, the junction kept 10 bases outside the gene matches. The sequencing here drew on PBMCs, taken after 12 months of ibrutinib treatment. The chain joins TRBV28 to TRBJ2-7; 9 nucleotides align to TRBD1. The receptor comes from a human donor with chronic lymphocytic leukemia. The CDR3 DNA reads TGTGCCAGCAGGAAAGCGGGACAGGGAGGATACGAGCAGTACTTC. This gives the protein CASRKAGQGGYEQYF.